The following is a T cell receptor (beta chain) sequence with its context. The data stem from a study of blood T cells in healthy people across ages. The germline gives CDR1 LNHNV, CDR2 YYDKDF (reference sequence). With 1 base removed from V and 7 bases from J, the gap between germline ends came to 14 bases. The CDR3 has 16 amino acids. A sample-barcoded 5' primer and a J-beta primer mix were used in a second PCR of roughly 6 to 11 cycles. TCRdb passed the 5' RACE reads through MiXCR, listing each CDR3 protein once. Among about 930,000 distinct CDR3 sequences listed, approximately 32% were seen once. These same records also appear under a second study, on T cells of mothers and their children. As that study records: The study obtained over 9 million TCR beta CDR3 reads per mother and about 3 million per child.

This receptor was identified in a woman aged 40 to 50 in good health. The sample was blood. The chain uses TRBV15 and TRBJ1-6; D is unclear. Here the CDR3 DNA reads TGTGCCACCAGCAGAGGTTCAGCCCCTATGAATTCACCCCTCCACTTT. This codes for CATSRGSAPMNSPLHF. The full variable domain, with the rest looked up from reference TRBV15 and TRBJ1-6, is DAMVIQNPRYQVTQFGKPVTLSCSQTLNHNVMYWYQQKSSQAPKLLFHYYDKDFNNEADTPDNFQSRRPNTSFCFLDIRSPGLGDTAMYLCATSRGSAPMNSPLHFGNGTRLTVT.